The 9 T cell receptor beta chains in this list originate from one sample, sequenced in a study of memory CD4+ T cells and cytomegalovirus serostatus. Profiling relied on immunoSEQ multiplex PCR, and the TCRdb table lists in-frame clones only, not all of them. The sample holds about 57,000 clones, approximately 80% seen once. The sort gate was single viable CD3+CD4+CD8-CD45RO+ cells for memory CD4+ T cells. Sequencing was done on a sample of memory CD4+ T cells from blood. These TCRs come from an adult in good health and CMV-seronegative.

V usage is TRBV12-5 and J usage is TRBJ1-1; 7 nucleotides match TRBD1. CDR3 size: 13 residues. Germline assignment: CDR1 LGHNT and CDR2 FRNRAP. The trim removed 6 bases at V and 6 bases at J, leaving 7 bases unmatched. Here the CDR3 reads CASGKITGAEAFF. The DNA for the CDR3 is TGTGCTAGTGGCAAAATTACAGGGGCTGAAGCTTTCTTT.

CDR3 residues: CASSLEGPGTSGAGELFF. The CDR3 DNA sequence: TGTGCCAGCAGCTTAGAGGGCCCGGGGACTAGCGGGGCCGGGGAGCTGTTTTTT. The chain carries TRBV7-2 and TRBJ2-2, with 13 bases that match TRBD2. The germline CDR1 and CDR2 sequences are SGHTA and FQGNSA. V shed 1 base, J shed 6 bases, and the junction held 8 bases outside the gene matches. This CDR3 spans 18 amino acids.

This chain connects TRBV7-2 to TRBJ1-1, with 10 bases that match TRBD1. Germline V gene data show CDR1 as SGHTA and CDR2 as FQGNSA. The V and J ends lost 5 bases and 0 bases, in that order; junction bases with no gene match: 12. The CDR3 runs 18 residues. In nucleotides, the CDR3 is TGTGCCAGCAGCCTACGTGGCGGGACAGGGGTCCTGAACACTGAAGCTTTCTTT. It translates to CASSLRGGTGVLNTEAFF.

This chain uses TRBV6-1 with TRBJ2-7, with a possible D match to TRBD1 (6 bases). CDR1 is MNHNS and CDR2 is SASEGT in the germline V gene. V was cut by 6 bases and J by 2 bases, with 11 bases left in between. This CDR3 has 13 amino acids. The CDR3 DNA reads TGTGCCAGCAGCTGGGACACCCCCTACGAGCAGTACTTC. Protein sequence: CASSWDTPYEQYF.

DNA of the CDR3: TGTGCCAGCAGTCAAAAACTAGCGGCGAGACTTTACTTC. As protein: CASSQKLAARLYF. The gene calls are TRBV27 and TRBJ2-7; 8 nucleotides line up with TRBD2. Germline CDR1 and CDR2: MNHEY and SMNVEV (reference sequence). Germline trimming cut 5 bases from V and 13 bases from J; bases unmatched to any gene: 13. The CDR3 sequence is 13 residues long.

Comments on this clone: Other DNA sequences of this sample code for an identical CDR3. The chain combines TRBV7-3 with TRBJ2-5, with 7 bases aligning to TRBD1. The CDR3 is made up of 13 amino acids. Germline V gene data show CDR1 as SGHTA and CDR2 as FQGTGA. Germline trimming cut 4 bases from V and 4 bases from J; bases unmatched to any gene: 3. The CDR3 DNA reads as TGTGCCAGCAGCTCAGGGGGTAGAGAGACCCAGTACTTC. This sequence encodes CASSSGGRETQYF.

The chain is built from TRBV5-1 and TRBJ2-3; 8 bases are a match to TRBD2. This CDR3 region has 17 residues. With V trimmed by 0 bases and J by 10 bases, 16 bases remained unmatched. Germline V gene data show CDR1 as SGHRS and CDR2 as YFSETQ. The CDR3 here is CASSLVGPAGGSTAQYF. The CDR3 DNA is TGCGCCAGCAGCTTGGTGGGTCCGGCGGGGGGCTCCACGGCGCAGTATTTT.

V gene TRBV30 combines with J gene TRBJ2-4, with D unclear. Germline V gene sequence: CDR1 GTSNPN, CDR2 SVGIG (reference sequence). V was clipped by 0 bases and J by 1 base, with 10 bases between them. This CDR3 spans 15 amino acids. This CDR3 is CAWSVWSVAKNIQYF. CDR3 DNA: TGTGCCTGGAGTGTATGGAGCGTGGCCAAAAACATTCAGTACTTC. The whole variable domain, filled in from reference TRBV30 and TRBJ2-4, reads SQTIHQWPATLVQPVGSPLSLECTVEGTSNPNLYWYRQAAGRGLQLLFYSVGIGQISSEVPQNLSASRPQDRQFILSSKKLLLSDSGFYLCAWSVWSVAKNIQYFGAGTRLSVL.

The rearrangement links TRBV9 to TRBJ2-1, with 10 nucleotides matching TRBD2. Unmatched junction bases numbered 8, after V lost 1 base and J lost 7 bases. The CDR3 spans 16 residues. Germline assignment: CDR1 SGDLS and CDR2 YYNGEE. In DNA, the CDR3 is TGTGCCAGCAGCGTATCGTCTAGCGGGAGTGGAAATGAGCAGTTCTTC. This gives the protein CASSVSSSGSGNEQFF.